Below are 20 T cell receptor beta chains sequenced from a single sample in a study of T cell clonality in common variable immunodeficiency. Some clones are missing from TCRdb's copy, which holds only in-frame ones; the method was immunoSEQ multiplex PCR. The record shows about 47,000 clones for this sample, with no singletons present. Sequences were obtained from peripheral blood mononuclear cells. The receptors stem from a person between 18 and 75 years old in good health.

This clone was seen repeatedly, ten times or more. The read gets to within 3 residues of the CDR3 end, and the germline J gene fills in the rest. V usage is TRBV30 and J usage is TRBJ2-1; TRBD2 aligns across 9 bases. There are 17 residues in the CDR3. CDR1 is GTSNPN, CDR2 SVGIG, per germline (reference sequence). J lost 7 bases, V lost 1 base, and 14 bases had no gene match. Partial CDR3 DNA: TGTGCCTGGAGTGACCCCCGGGCGGGGGGGCGAGATAATGAG. Residues: CAWSDPRAGGRDNE. The complete CDR3 sequence is CAWSDPRAGGRDNEQFF.

This clone was detected ten times or more. The read ends 3 residues early relative to the CDR3; the germline J gene fills the gap. V gene TRBV18 combines with J gene TRBJ2-7; TRBD1 matches 8 bases. The CDR3 consists of 15 residues. After removal of 4 bases from V and 1 base from J, the junction contained 6 bases not matched to a gene. Germline V gene sequence: CDR1 KGHSH, CDR2 LQKENI. The CDR3 region is CASSLETGGSYEQYF. CDR3 DNA, as far as it was read: TGTGCCAGCTCACTAGAAACAGGGGGGTCCTACGAG. The full variable domain, its missing parts supplied by reference TRBV18 and TRBJ2-7, is NAGVMQNPRHLVRRRGQEARLRCSPMKGHSHVYWYRQLPEEGLKFMVYLQKENIIDESGMPKERFSAEFPKEGPSILRIQQVVRGDSAAYFCASSLETGGSYEQYFGPGTRLTVT.

This clone was seen only a few times. The CDR3 end lies 3 residues beyond the end of the read and is filled in from the germline J gene. This chain uses TRBV19 with TRBJ1-6; weak D call: TRBD1 (5 bases). Per germline, CDR1 LNHDA and CDR2 SQIVND (reference sequence). The CDR3 loop spans 15 amino acids. V shed 1 base and J shed 7 bases, with 11 bases lying between them. The CDR3 DNA, read in part, is TGTGCCAGTAGTATAGGGGGCCCAGGGAATTCACCC. This gives the protein CASSIGGPGNSP. The full CDR3 reads CASSIGGPGNSPLHF.

There are many counts of this clone. CDR3 protein: CASSTHSQLETQYF. The DNA read from the CDR3 is TGTGCCAGTAGTACGCACAGTCAGTTAGAGACC. The chain carries TRBV19 and TRBJ2-5; no reliable D call. The CDR3 end lies 3 residues beyond the end of the read and is filled in from the germline J gene. Germline-derived CDR1 and CDR2 are LNHDA and SQIVND (reference sequence). Trimming cost V 4 bases and J 4 bases, with 13 bases left between them. The length of the CDR3 is 14 residues.

Notes on this clone: The read terminates 3 residues ahead of where the CDR3 ends, so the germline J gene completes it. The rearrangement uses TRBV10-2 and TRBJ2-6; 9 bases line up with TRBD1. This CDR3 is 19 amino acids long. Germline CDR1 WSHSY, CDR2 SAAADI. Trimming cost V 2 bases and J 1 base; bases outside gene matches: 9. CDR3 loop: CASSENRGRNKSGANVLTF. The part of the CDR3 DNA that was read is TGCGCCAGCAGTGAGAACAGGGGGCGCAACAAATCTGGGGCCAACGTC.

To note about this clone: With the read ending 3 residues before the CDR3 end, the germline J gene is used to fill in that end. The chain employs TRBV11-3 and TRBJ2-1; maybe TRBD1 (6 bases). The CDR3 loop spans 15 amino acids. V lost 1 base to trimming and J lost 7 bases, with 14 bases between them. Germline CDR1 SGHNT, CDR2 YENEEA. CDR3 DNA, as far as it was read: TGTGCCAGCAGCTTAGGTCGACTCCAGGGGAATGAG. Translated, it gives CASSLGRLQGNE. The whole CDR3 is CASSLGRLQGNEQFF.

This clone was seen more than once but under ten times. The read ends 3 residues early relative to the CDR3; the germline J gene fills the gap. V is TRBV29-1 and J is TRBJ2-1; D may correspond to TRBD1 or TRBD2 (5 bases each). The germline V gene has CDR1 SQVTM and CDR2 ANQGSEA. This CDR3 is built from 17 residues. V gave up 0 bases and J gave up 0 bases, with 15 bases separating them. The part of the CDR3 DNA that was read is TGCAGCGTTGAAGAGGCCGAGGGGCTGAGCTCCTACAATGAG. It specifies CSVEEAEGLSSYNE. The whole CDR3 protein is CSVEEAEGLSSYNEQFF.

This clone was picked up many times. The DNA ends 3 residues before the CDR3 does, and the rest of the CDR3 is filled in from the germline J gene. V and J are TRBV30 and TRBJ2-2, with a weak D call TRBD2 (7 bases). CDR3 length: 15 amino acids. Germline values: CDR1 GTSNPN, CDR2 SVGIG (reference sequence). Trimming took 8 bases from V and 1 from J, leaving 17 bases between them. The CDR3 loop is CAGRGGSVNTGELFF. Partial CDR3 DNA: TGTGCCGGAAGGGGGGGATCGGTGAACACCGGGGAG.

This clone was recorded at least ten times. The read ends 3 residues before the CDR3 terminus; that terminus is restored from the germline J gene. This rearrangement joins TRBV7-3 to TRBJ2-1, with 8 bases that match TRBD2. Germline V gives CDR1 SGHTA, CDR2 FQGTGA. CDR3 length: 13 amino acids. Losses at the gene ends were 6 bases for V and 5 bases for J; bases not matched to a gene: 3. Here the CDR3 reads CASSPLADNEQFF. The CDR3 DNA, read in part, is TGTGCCAGCAGTCCACTAGCGGACAATGAG.

Note on this clone: The read halts 3 residues ahead of the CDR3 end, with the missing end drawn from the germline J gene. The genes are TRBV7-8 and TRBJ2-3, with TRBD2 as a possible D gene (6 bases). The CDR3 length is 14 residues. The V end was cut by 5 bases, the J end by 8 bases, with 17 bases between. Germline CDR1 is SGHVS and CDR2 is FQNEAQ. The sequenced part of the CDR3 DNA is TGTGCCAGCAGCCAAAGGGACTCGCGCCGTACG. This sequence encodes CASSQRDSRRT. The full CDR3 reads CASSQRDSRRTQYF.

This clone was observed at least ten times. The read ends 3 residues shy of where the CDR3 ends; the end is completed using the germline J gene. The chain is built from TRBV20-1 and TRBJ2-3; TRBD1 aligns across 9 bases. Trimming removed 6 bases from V and 3 bases from J; junction bases left unmatched: 13. Germline assignment: CDR1 DFQATT and CDR2 SNEGSKA (reference sequence). The CDR3 is 16 residues long. The CDR3 bases that were read are TGCAGTGCACCGAGCCGAACAGGGGGCATGACAGATACG. Translated, it gives CSAPSRTGGMTDT. The CDR3 reads in full as CSAPSRTGGMTDTQYF.

This clone was picked up many times. The read ends 3 residues early relative to the CDR3; the germline J gene fills the gap. This chain links TRBV18 with TRBJ2-6; D perhaps matches TRBD1 (7 bases). Trimming pared 5 bases from V and 0 bases from J, leaving 14 bases between. CDR1 is KGHSH and CDR2 is LQKENI in the germline V gene. The CDR3 loop spans 17 amino acids. The CDR3 region is CASSGGTVFSGANVLTF. Incomplete CDR3 DNA: TGTGCCAGCTCAGGAGGGACAGTCTTCTCTGGGGCCAACGTC.

CDR3 sequence: CASSFGRRGADTQYF. Partial CDR3 DNA: TGTGCCAGCAGTTTTGGGCGTAGGGGTGCAGATACG. The chain couples TRBV2 to TRBJ2-3; a weak D match, TRBD1 (5 bases). The read terminates 3 residues before the CDR3 end, so the remaining end is supplied by the germline J gene. The CDR3 runs to 15 residues. The V end lost 5 bases, the J end lost 4 bases, and 16 bases lay between the germline ends. Per germline, CDR1 SNHLY and CDR2 FYNNEI.

In this sample, this clone turned up many times. The CDR3 goes on 3 residues after the read ends, and that part is filled in from the germline J gene. This chain connects TRBV20-1 to TRBJ2-6, with TRBD2 identical over 14 bases. CDR1 is DFQATT, CDR2 SNEGSKA, per germline (reference sequence). This CDR3 is built from 18 residues. The V gene end was trimmed by 6 bases and the J gene end by 0 bases; junction bases not matched to a gene: 7. The CDR3 loop is CSAGTSGGPSSGANVLTF. The sequenced CDR3 bases are TGCAGTGCGGGGACTAGCGGGGGCCCTAGCTCTGGGGCCAACGTC.

This clone was observed a few times. The observed sequence ends 3 residues before the CDR3 terminus, with the missing tail filled in from the germline J gene. This sequence joins TRBV7-9 and TRBJ1-5; D gene uncertain. The germline V gene has CDR1 SEHNR and CDR2 FQNEAQ (reference sequence). Trimming took 5 bases from V and 2 from J, leaving 7 bases between them. This CDR3 has 13 amino acids. The part of the CDR3 DNA that was read is TGTGCCAGCAGCCTCCAGGGCAATCAGCCC. Encoded protein: CASSLQGNQP. In full, the CDR3 is CASSLQGNQPQHF.

In the case of this clone: The CDR3 goes on 3 residues after the read ends, and that part is filled in from the germline J gene. The V call is TRBV2, the J call TRBJ2-3, with 9 nucleotides matching TRBD1. Germline V CDR1 and CDR2: SNHLY, FYNNEI. This CDR3 is 16 amino acids long. Unmatched junction bases numbered 13, after V lost 4 bases and J lost 8 bases. The CDR3 loop is CASSVTGGASYGTQYF. The sequenced CDR3 bases are TGTGCCAGCAGTGTAACAGGGGGCGCTTCGTACGGTACG.

This clone showed up many times. The read terminates 3 residues ahead of where the CDR3 ends, so the germline J gene completes it. The chain uses TRBV20-1 and TRBJ1-2, with D possibly being TRBD1 (5 bases). Germline CDR1 and CDR2: DFQATT and SNEGSKA (reference sequence). The CDR3 sequence is 13 residues long. V lost 6 bases and J 3 bases, leaving 14 bases between the germline ends. The sequenced part of the CDR3 DNA is TGCAGTGCCCCCTCGGGAGGGGACTATGGC. This encodes CSAPSGGDYG. The complete CDR3 sequence is CSAPSGGDYGYTF.

At least ten counts were recorded for this clone. The CDR3 DNA, read in part, is TGTGCCAGTAGTGAACTAGCGGGGGAGTACAAAAACATT. Protein sequence: CASSELAGEYKNI. The full CDR3 protein reads CASSELAGEYKNIQYF. V is TRBV19 and J is TRBJ2-4; 11 bases line up with TRBD2. The read stops 3 residues short of the end of the CDR3; the missing end is completed from the germline J gene. The V gene end was trimmed by 5 bases and the J gene end by 3 bases; junction bases not matched to a gene: 6. CDR3 length: 16 residues. CDR1 and CDR2 from the germline V gene are LNHDA and SQIVND (reference sequence).

About this clone itself: The read ends 3 residues early relative to the CDR3; the germline J gene fills the gap. The chain is built from TRBV2 and TRBJ1-6, with 7 bases that match TRBD1. This CDR3 has 15 residues. The germline V gene has CDR1 SNHLY and CDR2 FYNNEI. With 5 bases clipped from V and 10 bases from J, the junction kept 11 bases outside the gene matches. The CDR3 DNA, read in part, is TGTGCCAGCAGTCCGACAGGGATGGGAGGCTCACCC. Translation gives CASSPTGMGGSP. The entire CDR3 sequence reads CASSPTGMGGSPLHF.

This clone showed up many times. The observed sequence ends 3 residues before the CDR3 terminus, with the missing tail filled in from the germline J gene. The V call is TRBV20-1, the J call TRBJ2-3; 9 bases fit TRBD1. J lost 3 bases, V lost 5 bases, and 9 bases had no gene match. This CDR3 has 15 amino acids. CDR1 and CDR2 (germline): DFQATT, SNEGSKA (reference sequence). The CDR3 is CSARKGQGGTDTQYF. The CDR3 DNA, read in part, is TGCAGTGCTCGGAAGGGACAGGGAGGGACAGATACG.